This TCR beta chain was obtained from a study of human T cells and chemical hapten exposure. This sample's time point: pre-sensitization, week 0. Treatment indicated: therapeutic diphenylcyclopropenone sensitization with weekly scalp DPC. On this clonotype itself: The antigen remains unidentified.

Study observations and caveats: Controls formed significantly fewer large CDR3 similarity clusters than expanded TCRs did. PT1 expanded TCR counts and patch test score were linked, and their correlation was positive.

The CDR3 is made up of 14 amino acids. Germline V gene data show CDR1 as DFQATT and CDR2 as SNEGSKA (reference sequence). Germline trimming cut 5 bases from V and 4 bases from J; bases unmatched to any gene: 2. The study used a library that attached unique molecular identifiers to individual cDNA molecules. TCRdb re-analysed the RACE reads in MiXCR, keeping a single row per CDR3 protein. The sample yields tens of thousands of distinct CDR3 sequences, approximately 11% seen once. The V gene is TRBV20-1, the J gene TRBJ2-7, with 16 bases that match TRBD2. The sequencing here drew on whole blood, taken in connection with sensitization to the hapten diphenylcyclopropenone (DPC). The clonotype comes from a woman in her 50s with alopecia areata. Some clones in this sample may be carry-over from other donors' samples. In DNA form, the CDR3 reads TGCAGTGCTGGGACTAGCGGGAGGGTTTACGAGCAGTACTTC. It specifies CSAGTSGRVYEQYF.